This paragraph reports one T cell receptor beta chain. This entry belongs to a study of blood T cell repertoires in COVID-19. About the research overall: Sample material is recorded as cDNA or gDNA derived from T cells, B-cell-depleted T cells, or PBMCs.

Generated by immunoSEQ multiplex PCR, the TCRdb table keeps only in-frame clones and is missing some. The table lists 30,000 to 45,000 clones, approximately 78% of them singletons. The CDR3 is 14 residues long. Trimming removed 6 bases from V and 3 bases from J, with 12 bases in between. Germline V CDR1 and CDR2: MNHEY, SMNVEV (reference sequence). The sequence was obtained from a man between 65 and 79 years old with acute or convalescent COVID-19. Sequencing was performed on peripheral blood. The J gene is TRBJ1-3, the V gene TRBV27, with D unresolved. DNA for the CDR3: TGTGCCAGCAGGACATCTGGTTATGGAAACACCATATATTTT. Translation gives CASRTSGYGNTIYF.